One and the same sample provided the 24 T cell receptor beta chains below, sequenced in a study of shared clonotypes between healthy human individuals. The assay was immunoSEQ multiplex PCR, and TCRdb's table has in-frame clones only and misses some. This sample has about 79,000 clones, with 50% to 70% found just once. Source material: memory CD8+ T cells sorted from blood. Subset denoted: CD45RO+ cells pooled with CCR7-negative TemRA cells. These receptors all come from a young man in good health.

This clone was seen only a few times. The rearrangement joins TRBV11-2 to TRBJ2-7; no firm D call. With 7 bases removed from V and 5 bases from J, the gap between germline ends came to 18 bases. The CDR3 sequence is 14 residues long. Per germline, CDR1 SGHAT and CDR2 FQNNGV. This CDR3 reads CASTLGQERDEQYF. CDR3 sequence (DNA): TGTGCCAGCACTCTGGGTCAGGAGAGAGACGAGCAGTACTTC. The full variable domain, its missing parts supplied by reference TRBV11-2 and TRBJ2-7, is EAGVAQSPRYKIIEKRQSVAFWCNPISGHATLYWYQQILGQGPKLLIQFQNNGVVDDSQLPKDRFSAERLKGVDSTLKIQPAKLEDSAVYLCASTLGQERDEQYFGPGTRLTVT.

CDR3 amino acids: CASRLTHGTVNTEAFF. CDR3 DNA sequence: TGTGCCAGCAGACTAACTCACGGGACAGTGAACACTGAAGCTTTCTTT. The chain joins TRBV28 to TRBJ1-1; TRBD1 matches at 7 bases. This CDR3 is built from 16 residues. The trim removed 6 bases at V and 0 bases at J, leaving 10 bases unmatched. CDR1 is MDHEN and CDR2 is SYDVKM in the germline V gene.

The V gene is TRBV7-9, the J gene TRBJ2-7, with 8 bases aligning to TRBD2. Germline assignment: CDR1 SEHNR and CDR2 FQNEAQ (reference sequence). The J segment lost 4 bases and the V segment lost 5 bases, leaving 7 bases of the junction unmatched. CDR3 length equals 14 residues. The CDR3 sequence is CASSAGGARYEQYF. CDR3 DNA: TGTGCCAGCAGCGCCGGGGGGGCTCGGTACGAGCAGTACTTC.

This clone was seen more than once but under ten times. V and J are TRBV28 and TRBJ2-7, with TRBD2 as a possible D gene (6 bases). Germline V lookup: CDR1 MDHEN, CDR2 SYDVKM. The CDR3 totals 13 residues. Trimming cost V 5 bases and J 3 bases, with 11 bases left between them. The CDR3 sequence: CASSPGLSYEQYF. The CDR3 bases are TGTGCCAGCAGTCCGGGACTGAGCTACGAGCAGTACTTC.

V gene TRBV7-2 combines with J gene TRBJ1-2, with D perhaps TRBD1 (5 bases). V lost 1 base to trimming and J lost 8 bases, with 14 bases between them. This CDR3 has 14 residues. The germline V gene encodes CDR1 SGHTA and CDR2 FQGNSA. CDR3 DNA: TGTGCCAGCAGCTTAGGGGGGGACCGTAGGGGCTACACCTTC. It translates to CASSLGGDRRGYTF.

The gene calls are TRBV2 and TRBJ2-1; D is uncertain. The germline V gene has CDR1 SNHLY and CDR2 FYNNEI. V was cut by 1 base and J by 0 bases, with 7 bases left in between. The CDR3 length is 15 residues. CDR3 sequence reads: CASSEEVSSYNEQFF. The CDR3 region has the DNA TGTGCCAGCAGTGAAGAGGTTAGCTCCTACAATGAGCAGTTCTTC.

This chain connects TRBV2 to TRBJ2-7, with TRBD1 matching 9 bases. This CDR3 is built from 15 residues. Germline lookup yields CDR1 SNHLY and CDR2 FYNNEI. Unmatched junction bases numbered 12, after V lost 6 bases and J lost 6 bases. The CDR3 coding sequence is TGTGCCAGCAGGCGACAGGGGGGCGTGCTCGCCGAGCAGTACTTC. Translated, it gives CASRRQGGVLAEQYF.

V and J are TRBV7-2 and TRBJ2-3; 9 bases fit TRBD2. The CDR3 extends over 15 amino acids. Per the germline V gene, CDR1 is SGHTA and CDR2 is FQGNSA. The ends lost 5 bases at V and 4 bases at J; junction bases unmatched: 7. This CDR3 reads CASSHSGSGADTQYF. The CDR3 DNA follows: TGTGCCAGCAGCCATAGCGGGAGTGGTGCAGATACGCAGTATTTT.

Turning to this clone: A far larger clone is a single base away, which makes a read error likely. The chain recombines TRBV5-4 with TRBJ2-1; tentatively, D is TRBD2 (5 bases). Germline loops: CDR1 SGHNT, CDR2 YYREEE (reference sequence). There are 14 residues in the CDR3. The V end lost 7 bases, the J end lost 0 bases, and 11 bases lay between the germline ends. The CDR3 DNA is TGTGCCAGCCGAAGCGGAAGCTCCTACAATGAGCAGTTCTTC. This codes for CASRSGSSYNEQFF.

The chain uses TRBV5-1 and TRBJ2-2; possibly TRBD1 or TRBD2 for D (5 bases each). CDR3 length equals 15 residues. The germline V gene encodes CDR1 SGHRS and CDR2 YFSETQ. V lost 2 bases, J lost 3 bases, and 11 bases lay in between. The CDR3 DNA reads TGCGCCAGCAGCTTCCCTGGGGGTTACACCGGGGAGCTGTTTTTT. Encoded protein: CASSFPGGYTGELFF.

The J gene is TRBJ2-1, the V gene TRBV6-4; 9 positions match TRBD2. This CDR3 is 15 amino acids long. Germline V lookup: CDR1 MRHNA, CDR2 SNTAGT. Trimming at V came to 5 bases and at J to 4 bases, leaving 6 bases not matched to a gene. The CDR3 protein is CASSPIAGDYNEQFF. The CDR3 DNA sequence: TGTGCCAGCAGTCCCATAGCGGGGGATTACAATGAGCAGTTCTTC.

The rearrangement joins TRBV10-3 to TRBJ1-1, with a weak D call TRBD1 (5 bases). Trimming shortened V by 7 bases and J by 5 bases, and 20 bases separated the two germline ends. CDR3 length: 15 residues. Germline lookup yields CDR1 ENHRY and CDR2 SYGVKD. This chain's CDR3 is CAITYGHRVGTEAFF. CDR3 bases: TGTGCCATCACCTACGGACACCGGGTTGGGACTGAAGCTTTCTTT.

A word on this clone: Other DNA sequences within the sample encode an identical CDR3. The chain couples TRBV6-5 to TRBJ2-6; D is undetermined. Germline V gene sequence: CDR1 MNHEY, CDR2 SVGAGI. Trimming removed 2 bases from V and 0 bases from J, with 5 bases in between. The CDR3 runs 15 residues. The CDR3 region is CASSYTGSGANVLTF. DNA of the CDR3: TGTGCCAGCAGTTACACGGGCTCTGGGGCCAACGTCCTGACTTTC.

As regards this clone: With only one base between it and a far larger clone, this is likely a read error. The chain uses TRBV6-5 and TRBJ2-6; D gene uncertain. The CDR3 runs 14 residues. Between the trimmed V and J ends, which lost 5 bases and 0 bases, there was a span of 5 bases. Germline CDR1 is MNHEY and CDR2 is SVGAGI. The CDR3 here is CASSESSGANVLTF. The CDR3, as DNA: TGTGCCAGCAGTGAAAGCTCTGGGGCCAACGTCCTGACTTTC.

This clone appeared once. The CDR3 region has the DNA TGTGCCAGCACCGAAGGGATCTCCTACGAGCAGTACTTC. Its protein product is CASTEGISYEQYF. The chain employs TRBV28 and TRBJ2-7, with D unresolved. Trimming removed 7 bases at V and 0 bases at J, with 10 bases between. The CDR3 spans 13 residues. Germline CDR1 reads MDHEN; CDR2 reads SYDVKM. The full variable domain, in which reference TRBV28 and TRBJ2-7 provide the parts outside the CDR3, is DVKVTQSSRYLVKRTGEKVFLECVQDMDHENMFWYRQDPGLGLRLIYFSYDVKMKEKGDIPEGYSVSREKKERFSLILESASTNQTSMYLCASTEGISYEQYFGPGTRLTVT.

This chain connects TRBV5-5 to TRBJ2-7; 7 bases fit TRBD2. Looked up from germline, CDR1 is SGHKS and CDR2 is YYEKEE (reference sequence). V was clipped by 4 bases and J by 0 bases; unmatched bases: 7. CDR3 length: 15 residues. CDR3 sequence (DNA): TGTGCCAGCAGCCTCACACTAGCGAACTCCTACGAGCAGTACTTC. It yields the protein CASSLTLANSYEQYF. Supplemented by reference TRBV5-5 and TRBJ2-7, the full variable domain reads DAGVTQSPTHLIKTRGQQVTLRCSPISGHKSVSWYQQVLGQGPQFIFQYYEKEERGRGNFPDRFSARQFPNYSSELNVNALLLGDSALYLCASSLTLANSYEQYFGPGTRLTVT.

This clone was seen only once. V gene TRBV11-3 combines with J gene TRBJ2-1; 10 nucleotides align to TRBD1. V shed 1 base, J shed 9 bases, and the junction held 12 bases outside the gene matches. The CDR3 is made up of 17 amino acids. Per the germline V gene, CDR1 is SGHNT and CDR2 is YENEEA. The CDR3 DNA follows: TGTGCCAGCAGCTTAGTAGACAGGGGGCTGGGTGATGGTGAGCAGTTCTTC. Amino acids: CASSLVDRGLGDGEQFF.

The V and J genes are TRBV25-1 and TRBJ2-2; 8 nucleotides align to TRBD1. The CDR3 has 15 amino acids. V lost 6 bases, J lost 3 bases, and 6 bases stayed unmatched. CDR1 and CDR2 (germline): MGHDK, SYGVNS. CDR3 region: CASSLQGVYTGELFF. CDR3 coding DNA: TGTGCCAGCAGCTTACAGGGGGTCTACACCGGGGAGCTGTTTTTT.

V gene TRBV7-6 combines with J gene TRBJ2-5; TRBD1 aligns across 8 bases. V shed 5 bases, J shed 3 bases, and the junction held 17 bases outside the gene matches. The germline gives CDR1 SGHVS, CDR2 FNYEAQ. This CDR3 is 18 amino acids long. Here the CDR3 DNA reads TGTGCCAGCAGCATCTTTGGGCCGGGGGTACAGGGGGAAGAGACCCAGTACTTC. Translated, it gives CASSIFGPGVQGEETQYF.

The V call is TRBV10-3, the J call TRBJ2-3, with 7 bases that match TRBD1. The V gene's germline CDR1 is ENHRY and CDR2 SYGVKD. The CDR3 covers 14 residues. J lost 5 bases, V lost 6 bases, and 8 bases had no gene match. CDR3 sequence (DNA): TGTGCCATCAGCCCCACAGGGGCGAGAGATACGCAGTATTTT. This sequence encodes CAISPTGARDTQYF.

The DNA for the CDR3 is TGTGCCAGCAGCTTAGGGTACAGGGGGCGCGAGGATGAAAAACTGTTTTTT. Translated, it gives CASSLGYRGREDEKLFF. The V call is TRBV7-4, the J call TRBJ1-4; the match to TRBD1 covers 9 bases. The CDR3 length is 17 residues. With 1 base clipped from V and 6 bases from J, the junction kept 9 bases outside the gene matches. CDR1 is SGHVT and CDR2 is SQSDAQ in the germline V gene.

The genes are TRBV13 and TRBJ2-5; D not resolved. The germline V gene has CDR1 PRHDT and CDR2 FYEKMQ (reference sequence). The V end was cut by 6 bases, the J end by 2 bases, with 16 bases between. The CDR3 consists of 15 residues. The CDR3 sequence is CASRQGLTLQETQYF. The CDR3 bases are TGTGCCAGCAGACAAGGCCTGACACTACAAGAGACCCAGTACTTC.

The CDR3 DNA reads as TGCGCCAGCAGCCCCGGAACCAACTCTGGAAACACCATATATTTT. Protein sequence: CASSPGTNSGNTIYF. The chain recombines TRBV4-3 with TRBJ1-3; D gene unclear. Germline lookup yields CDR1 LGHNA and CDR2 YSLEER. The CDR3 consists of 15 residues. The V end was cut by 4 bases, the J end by 0 bases, with 10 bases between.

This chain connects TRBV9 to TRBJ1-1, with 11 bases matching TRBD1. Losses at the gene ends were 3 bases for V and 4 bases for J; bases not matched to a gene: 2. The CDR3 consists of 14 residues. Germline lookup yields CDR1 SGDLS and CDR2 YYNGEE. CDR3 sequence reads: CASSADRGLTEAFF. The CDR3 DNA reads TGTGCCAGCAGCGCGGACAGGGGGCTCACTGAAGCTTTCTTT.